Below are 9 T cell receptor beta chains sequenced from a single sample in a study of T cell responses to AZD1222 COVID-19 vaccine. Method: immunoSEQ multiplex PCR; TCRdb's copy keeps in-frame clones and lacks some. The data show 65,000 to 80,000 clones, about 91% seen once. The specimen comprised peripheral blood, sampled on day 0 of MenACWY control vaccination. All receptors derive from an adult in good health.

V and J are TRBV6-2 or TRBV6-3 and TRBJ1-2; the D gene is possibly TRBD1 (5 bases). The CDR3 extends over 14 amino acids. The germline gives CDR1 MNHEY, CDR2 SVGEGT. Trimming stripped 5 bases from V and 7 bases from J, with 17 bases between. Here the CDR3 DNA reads TGTGCCAGCAGTCAGACAGCCTCAAAGGGTGGCTACACCTTC. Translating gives CASSQTASKGGYTF.

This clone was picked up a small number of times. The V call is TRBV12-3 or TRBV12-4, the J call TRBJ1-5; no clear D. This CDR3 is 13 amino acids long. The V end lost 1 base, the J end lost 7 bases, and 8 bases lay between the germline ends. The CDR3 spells CASSLGVWQPQHF. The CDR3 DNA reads TGTGCCAGCAGTTTAGGGGTGTGGCAGCCCCAGCATTTT.

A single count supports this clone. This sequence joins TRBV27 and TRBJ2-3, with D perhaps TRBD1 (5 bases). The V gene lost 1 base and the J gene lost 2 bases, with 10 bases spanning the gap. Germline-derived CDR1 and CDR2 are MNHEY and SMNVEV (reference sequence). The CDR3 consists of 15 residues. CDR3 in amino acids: CASSLWPGITDTQYF. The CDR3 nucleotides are TGTGCCAGCAGTTTATGGCCAGGGATCACAGATACGCAGTATTTT.

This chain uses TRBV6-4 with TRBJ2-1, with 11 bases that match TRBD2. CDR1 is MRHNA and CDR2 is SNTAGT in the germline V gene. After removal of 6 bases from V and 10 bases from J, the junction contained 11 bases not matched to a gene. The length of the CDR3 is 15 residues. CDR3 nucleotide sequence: TGTGCCAGCAGCGTTGGGACTAGCGGCGGGGACGAGCAGTTCTTC. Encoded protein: CASSVGTSGGDEQFF.

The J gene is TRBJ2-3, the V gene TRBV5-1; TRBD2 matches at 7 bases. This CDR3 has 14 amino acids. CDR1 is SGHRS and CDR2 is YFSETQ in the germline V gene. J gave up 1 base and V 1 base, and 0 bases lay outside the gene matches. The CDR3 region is CASSLTSGTDTQYF. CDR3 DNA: TGCGCCAGCAGCTTGACTAGCGGCACAGATACGCAGTATTTT.

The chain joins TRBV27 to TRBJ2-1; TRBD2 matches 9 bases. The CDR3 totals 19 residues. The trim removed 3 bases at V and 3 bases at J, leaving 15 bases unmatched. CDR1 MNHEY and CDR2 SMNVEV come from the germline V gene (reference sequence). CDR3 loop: CASSFGLAGTLGNYNEQFF. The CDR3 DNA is TGTGCCAGCAGTTTTGGGCTAGCGGGAACATTGGGCAACTACAATGAGCAGTTCTTC.

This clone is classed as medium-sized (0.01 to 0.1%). The CDR3: CASSPGTRGHTEAFF. Written as DNA, the CDR3 is TGTGCCAGCAGCCCCGGGACCAGGGGACACACTGAAGCTTTCTTT. The chain uses TRBV6-5 and TRBJ1-1; maybe TRBD1 (6 bases). CDR3 length: 15 residues. Trimming took 6 bases from V and 3 from J, leaving 17 bases between them. Germline CDR1 and CDR2: MNHEY and SVGAGI.

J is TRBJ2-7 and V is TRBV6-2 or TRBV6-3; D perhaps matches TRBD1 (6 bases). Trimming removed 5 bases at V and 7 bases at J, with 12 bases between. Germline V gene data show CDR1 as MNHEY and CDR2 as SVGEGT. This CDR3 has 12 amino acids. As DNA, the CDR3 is TGTGCCAGCAGTGCACAGGGTAGGGAGCAGTACTTC. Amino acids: CASSAQGREQYF.

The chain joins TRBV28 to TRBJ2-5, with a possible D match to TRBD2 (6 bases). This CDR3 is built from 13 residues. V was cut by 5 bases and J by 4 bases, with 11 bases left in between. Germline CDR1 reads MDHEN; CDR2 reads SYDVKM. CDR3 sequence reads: CASSRAGLETQYF. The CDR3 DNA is TGTGCCAGCAGTCGGGCGGGATTAGAGACCCAGTACTTC.